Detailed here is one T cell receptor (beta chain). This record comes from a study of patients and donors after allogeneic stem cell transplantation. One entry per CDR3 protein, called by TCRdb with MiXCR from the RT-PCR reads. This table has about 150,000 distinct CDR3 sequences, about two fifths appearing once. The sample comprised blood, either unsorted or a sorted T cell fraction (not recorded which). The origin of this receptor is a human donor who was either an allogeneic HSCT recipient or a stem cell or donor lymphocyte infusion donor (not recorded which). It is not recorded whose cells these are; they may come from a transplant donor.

CDR3 residues: CASSLGGRRQPQHF. DNA for the CDR3: TGTGCCAGCAGCCTCGGCGGCAGACGGCAGCCCCAGCATTTT. This chain connects TRBV12-3 or TRBV12-4 to TRBJ1-5; D unclear. Trimming cost V 6 bases and J 7 bases, with 16 bases left between them. The CDR3 loop spans 14 amino acids.